This TCR beta chain derives from a study of T cells after somatic rescue of genetic block. The assay was immunoSEQ multiplex PCR, and TCRdb's table has in-frame clones only and misses some. Among about 72,000 clones listed, roughly 93% were seen once. The CDR3 spans 15 residues. The V gene lost 3 bases and the J gene lost 3 bases, with 15 bases spanning the gap. Germline CDR1 MNHEY, CDR2 SVGAGI. The chain uses TRBV6-5 and TRBJ2-7, with unresolved D. Sequencing was performed on peripheral blood mononuclear cells (PBMCs). This TCR was sampled from a man aged 30 to 45. The CDR3 sequence is CASSYYDGPSYEQYF. The CDR3 DNA sequence: TGTGCCAGCAGTTATTACGACGGACCCAGCTACGAGCAGTACTTC.